This TCR beta chain was captured by sequencing in a study of cytotoxic CD8 clonotypes in ibrutinib-treated CLL. The germline V and J ends were trimmed by 6 bases and 8 bases, with 16 bases remaining between them. Per germline, CDR1 MNHNS and CDR2 SASEGT. The CDR3 is 14 residues long. The protocol was immunoSEQ multiplex PCR, while the TCRdb copy is restricted to in-frame clones and leaves out a portion. The sample has about 140,000 clones; approximately 75% are singletons. The V gene is TRBV6-1, the J gene TRBJ1-4; no reliable D call. The sequences come from PBMCs, collected after 12 months of ibrutinib treatment. The sequence came from a human donor with chronic lymphocytic leukemia. The DNA of the CDR3 is TGTGCCAGCAGCCCAGAGTTCGATCAGGAAAAACTGTTTTTT. This gives the protein CASSPEFDQEKLFF.